This entry features one T cell receptor beta chain sequence. The sample is drawn from a study of blood T cell repertoires in COVID-19. CDR3 length: 16 amino acids. V lost 6 bases to trimming and J lost 1 base, with 16 bases between them. Source study methods: Amplification of reference gene primers provided the estimated nucleated cell counts. The data were produced by immunoSEQ multiplex PCR, yet TCRdb's version contains in-frame clones alone and is incomplete. The DNA was the basis for D and trimming; V, J and clone size are from that table. The sample lists roughly 100,000 clones; about 91% were seen once.

The sequence came from a man aged 18 to 30 with acute or convalescent COVID-19. The gene calls are TRBV23-1 and TRBJ1-5, with a tentative D call TRBD1 (6 bases). TRBV23-1 is an open reading frame whose function is uncertain. Input material: peripheral blood. The chain's CDR3 is CASSQSTGSSNQPQHF. In nucleotides, the CDR3 is TGCGCCAGCAGCCAGAGTACAGGGTCGAGCAATCAGCCCCAGCATTTT.